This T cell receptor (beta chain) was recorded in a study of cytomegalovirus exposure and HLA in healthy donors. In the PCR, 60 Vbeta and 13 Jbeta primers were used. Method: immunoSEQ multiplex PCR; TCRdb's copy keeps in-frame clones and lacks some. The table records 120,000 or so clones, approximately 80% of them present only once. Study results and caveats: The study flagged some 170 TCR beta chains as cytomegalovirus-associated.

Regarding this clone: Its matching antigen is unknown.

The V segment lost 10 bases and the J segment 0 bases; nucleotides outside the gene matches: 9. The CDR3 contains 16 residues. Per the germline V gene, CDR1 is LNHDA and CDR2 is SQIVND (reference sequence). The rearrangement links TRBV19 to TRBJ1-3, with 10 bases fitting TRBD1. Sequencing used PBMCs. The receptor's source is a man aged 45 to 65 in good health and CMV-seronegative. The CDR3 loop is CATADRGRFSGNTIYF. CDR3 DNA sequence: TGTGCCACCGCTGACAGGGGGCGATTCTCTGGAAACACCATATATTTT. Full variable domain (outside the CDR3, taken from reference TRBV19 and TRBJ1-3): DGGITQSPKYLFRKEGQNVTLSCEQNLNHDAMYWYRQDPGQGLRLIYYSQIVNDFQKGDIAEGYSVSREKKESFPLTVTSAQKNPTAFYLCATADRGRFSGNTIYFGEGSWLTVV.